This TCR beta chain was captured by sequencing in a study of regulatory T cells in long-lasting Graves disease (dated by TCRdb to the early 2020s). As for the study more broadly: Patients with newly diagnosed Graves' disease had been on antithyroid drugs for under 3 months. Peripheral blood TCR sequencing and RNA sequencing compared persistent Graves' disease patients with newly diagnosed Graves' disease patients. The study was registered as a clinical trial and conducted in China. TCR sequencing covered 13 persistent and 20 newly diagnosed Graves' disease patients, some 33 samples in total.

Broad study findings and their caveats: Only peripheral blood was studied, because thyroid tissue, the primary lesion, was inaccessible. The authors acknowledged the small sample size as a limitation that may reduce accuracy. Lower TCR Shannon entropy and fewer highly expanded clones were observed in persistent Graves' disease patients than in newly diagnosed patients, which suggested clonal expansion. A larger number of public clonotypes was shared among persistent patients (fewer than 3,000) than among newly diagnosed patients (around 870). Only the TCR beta chain was sequenced and analyzed. Preferential use of TRBV28, TRBJ1-2 and TRBJ2-5 was observed in persistent disease, whereas TRBV20-1 and TRBJ2-1 were favored in newly diagnosed disease.

According to the study, the label for this sample's time point signals: newly diagnosed GD, antithyroid drugs for less than 3 months. For both TCR sequencing and RNA sequencing, RNA was extracted from PBMCs using TRIzol. Graves' disease was diagnosed according to American Thyroid Association guidelines. Patients for the study were recruited at an endocrinology department in Xi'an, China. From each patient, around 9.3 milliliters of peripheral blood was collected into an EDTA anticoagulant tube. Ficoll Paque Plus density gradient separation was used to isolate PBMCs, and no further T cell sorting was done. An Agilent 2100 Bioanalyzer and agarose gel were used to check RNA quality, while a NanoDrop 2000 measured RNA concentration. As for this clonotype: Its antigen specificity is not known. Germline is not matched at one junction end, which may reflect a read error.

Library construction relied on multiplex PCR. TCRdb lists the instrument as Illumina HiSeq 4000. TCR beta libraries were built with iRepertoire HTBI primers and Arm-PCR amplification of CDR3 regions. PCR products were gel purified before sequencing. The published analysis was carried out like this. Gene usage analysis of CDR3 amino acid clonotypes relied on the 62 TRBV and about 15 TRBJ segments identified across samples. Filtered high-quality paired reads were merged into contigs using COPE and FqMerger. BLAST was used to align contigs to the IMGT TRBV, TRBD and TRBJ reference genes, and CDR3 was defined following IMGT. Highly expanded clones were defined as clonotypes with a frequency above 0.1%. Repertoire diversity was measured by Shannon entropy, and V-J evenness by the Gini coefficient. A clonotype was considered public if more than one individual shared it. TCRdb reprocessed the public reads (quality trimming at Q25 with fastp, clone calling with MiXCR) and kept in-frame beta chains. One record per CDR3 amino acid sequence lists the most common genes and DNA. These V and J calls rely on TCRdb rather than the paper's analysis. The sample has hundreds of thousands of distinct CDR3 sequences on record, 15% to 20% of them singletons. Of the sample, around 11% is held by the ten largest clones.

For CDR1 and CDR2, the germline V gene (reference sequence) lists SEHNR and FQNEAQ. From cysteine to phenylalanine, the CDR3 is 13 amino acids long. The read is trimmed to its CDR3 DNA, 39 bases read in frame from base 1. This sample also belongs to another study, concerning T cells in Graves' hyperthyroidism and ophthalmopathy. The second investigation adds: A patient counted as having stable Graves' hyperthyroidism if no progression to ophthalmopathy occurred over 18 months of follow-up. Hyperthyroidism patients were newly diagnosed, had a disease duration of under 2 months, and were aged 18 to 65 years. Any patient with an uncontrolled infection, another autoimmune disease, pregnancy or lactation was excluded. Diagnoses were established on the basis of clinical symptoms, serum thyroxine and TRAb, thyroid ultrasound, and orbital computed tomography. For the first round of RT-PCR on the TCR CDR3, the HTBI primer set was used together with the Qiagen OneStep RT-PCR kit. Most expanded thyroid clonotypes (frequency above 0.001) were also detected in blood, a finding suggesting that blood repertoires may reflect thyroid immune responses. A 13 V-J signature model separated ophthalmopathy from stable hyperthyroidism, with 87.88% sensitivity and approximately 81% specificity in cross-validation and 80%/75% in testing. In validation, the model predicted progression to ophthalmopathy with 55% to 71% sensitivity and roughly 75% specificity, a median of 6.5 months before onset. A discovery cohort of around 98 patients, approximately 45 with Graves' ophthalmopathy and 55 to 60 with stable Graves' hyperthyroidism, was used to find distinguishing TCR V-J signatures. Whether ophthalmopathy could be predicted prospectively was tested in an independent validation cohort made up of roughly 19 hyperthyroidism patients plus 17 patients who later progressed to ophthalmopathy. The 100 discovery patients were divided at random into training and test sets in a 7:3 ratio. The study also compared thyroid tissue and blood T-cell repertoires from several Graves' hyperthyroidism patients. Once sampling was done, hyperthyroidism patients were given methimazole at a starting dose of 30 mg daily, whereas ophthalmopathy patients were given high-dose intravenous methylprednisolone. The libraries were constructed in a second round of multiplex PCR and then size-selected and purified. Paired-end sequencing of the libraries was performed with 100 bp reads on an Illumina HiSeq2000. SOAPnuke was used to process the raw data, with reads discarded if the reads contained adapters or uncalled bases, had a mean Phred below 15, or lacked an exact constant-primer or identifier match. COPE v1.2.5 was used to merge high-quality paired reads, and clonotypes were defined as unique nucleotide sequences. MiTCR v1.1 was used to align clonotypes to the IMGT TRBV, TRBD and TRBJ reference segments. The analysis included only V-J combinations with a frequency above 0.0001, which together covered approximately 99% of the repertoires. The TCS score was defined as F50 (clonal expansion) divided by E x V (chaos), with BLOSUM62-based TCRdist calculated between CDR3 peptides within each V-J. Welch's t-statistics and random forest reduced 500 to 650 V-J features to about 13, which were used in a naive Bayes classifier (R e1071). No statistical method was used to set the sample size in advance, and investigators knew the group allocation. TCR Vbeta CDR3 sequencing of around 130 peripheral blood samples (around 45 ophthalmopathy, 75 hyperthyroidism and roughly 17 progressor patients) is reported in the paper.

Here the chain combines TRBV7-9 and TRBJ1-2, with no confident D gene call. Sequencing used peripheral blood mononuclear cells (PBMCs), obtained at new diagnosis, from a patient treated with antithyroid drugs. The sequence derives from a young man with Graves disease. Donor details come from another sample of the same person, matched by shared clones. The CDR3 here reads CASSLTSGYGCTF. The bases read TGTGCCAGCAGCTTAACCTCAGGCTATGGCTGCACCTTC. Outside the CDR3, residues come from the reference TRBV7-9 and TRBJ1-2 proteins, so the full variable domain is: DTGVSQNPRHKITKRGQNVTFRCDPISEHNRLYWYRQTLGQGPEFLTYFQNEAQLEKSRLLSDRFSAERPKGSFSTLEIQRTEQGDSAMYLCASSLTSGYGCTFGSGTRLTVV.